This T cell receptor beta chain was recorded in a study of T cell repertoires in cytomegalovirus infection. On this clonotype itself: Its antigen is as yet unknown.

J lost 1 base, V lost 8 bases, and 5 bases had no gene match. The CDR3 spans 13 residues. Germline-derived CDR1 and CDR2 are MNHEY and SMNVEV (reference sequence). TCRdb redid the calling of the reads with MiXCR, one entry per CDR3 protein. The table lists 110,000 to 150,000 distinct CDR3 sequences, roughly a third of them singletons. The sequence was collected from a human donor in good health (CMV status not recorded). Some clones in this sample may be carry-over from other donors' samples. V and J are TRBV27 and TRBJ2-7; TRBD1 aligns across 7 bases. Here the sequenced sample was CD8+ T cells from cultured PBMCs, taken from culture after CMV antigen stimulation. The CDR3: CASAYRGSYEQYF. The CDR3 nucleotides read TGTGCCAGCGCGTACAGGGGTTCCTACGAGCAGTACTTC.